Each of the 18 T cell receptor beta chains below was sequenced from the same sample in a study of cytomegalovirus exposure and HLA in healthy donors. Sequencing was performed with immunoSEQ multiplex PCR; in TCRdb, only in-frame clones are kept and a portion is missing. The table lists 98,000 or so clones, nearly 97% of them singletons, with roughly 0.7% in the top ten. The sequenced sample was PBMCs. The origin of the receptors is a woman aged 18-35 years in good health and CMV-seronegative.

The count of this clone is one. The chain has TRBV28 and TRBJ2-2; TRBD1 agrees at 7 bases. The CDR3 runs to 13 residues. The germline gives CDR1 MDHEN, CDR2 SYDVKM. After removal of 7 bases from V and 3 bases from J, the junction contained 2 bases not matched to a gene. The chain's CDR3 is CASMQGDTGELFF. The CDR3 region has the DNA TGTGCCAGCATGCAGGGGGACACCGGGGAGCTGTTTTTT.

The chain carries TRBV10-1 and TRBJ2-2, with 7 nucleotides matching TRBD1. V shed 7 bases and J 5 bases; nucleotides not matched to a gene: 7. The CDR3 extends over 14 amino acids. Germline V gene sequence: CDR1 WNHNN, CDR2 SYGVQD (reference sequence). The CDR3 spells CASTEARGTGELFF. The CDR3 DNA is TGCGCCAGCACCGAGGCCAGGGGGACCGGGGAGCTGTTTTTT.

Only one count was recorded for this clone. The CDR3 sequence: CAISEGREGSNQPQHF. In DNA form, the CDR3 reads TGTGCCATCAGTGAGGGCAGGGAGGGAAGCAATCAGCCCCAGCATTTT. The chain has TRBV10-3 and TRBJ1-5; D perhaps matches TRBD1 (5 bases). Between the trimmed V and J ends, which lost 2 bases and 1 base, there was a span of 12 bases. The V gene's germline CDR1 is ENHRY and CDR2 SYGVKD. The CDR3 is 16 amino acids.

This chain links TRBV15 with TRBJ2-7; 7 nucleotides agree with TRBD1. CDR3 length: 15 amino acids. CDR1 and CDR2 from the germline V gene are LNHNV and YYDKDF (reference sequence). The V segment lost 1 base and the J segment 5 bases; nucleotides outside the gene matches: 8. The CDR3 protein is CATSRALEGADEQYF. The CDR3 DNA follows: TGTGCCACCAGCAGAGCCCTTGAGGGGGCGGACGAGCAGTACTTC.

The CDR3 bases are TGTGCCAGCAGCCGGGGGGACACCGGGGAGCTGTTTTTT. It is translated as CASSRGDTGELFF. The genes are TRBV9 and TRBJ2-2, with TRBD2 matching 7 bases. Unmatched junction bases numbered 0, after V lost 4 bases and J lost 3 bases. CDR3 length equals 13 residues. Germline V gene sequence: CDR1 SGDLS, CDR2 YYNGEE.

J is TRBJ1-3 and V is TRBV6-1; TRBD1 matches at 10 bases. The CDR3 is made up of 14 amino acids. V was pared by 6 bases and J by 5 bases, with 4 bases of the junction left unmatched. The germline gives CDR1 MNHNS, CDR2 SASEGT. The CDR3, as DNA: TGTGCCAGCAGCGGGGGACAGGGGAGAAACACCATATATTTT. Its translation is CASSGGQGRNTIYF.

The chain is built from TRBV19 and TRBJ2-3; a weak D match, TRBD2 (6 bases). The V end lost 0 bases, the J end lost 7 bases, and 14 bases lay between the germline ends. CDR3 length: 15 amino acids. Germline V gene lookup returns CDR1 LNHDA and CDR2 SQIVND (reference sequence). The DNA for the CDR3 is TGTGCCAGTAGTATAGATCGGGCTAGCGATTATACGCAGTATTTT. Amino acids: CASSIDRASDYTQYF.

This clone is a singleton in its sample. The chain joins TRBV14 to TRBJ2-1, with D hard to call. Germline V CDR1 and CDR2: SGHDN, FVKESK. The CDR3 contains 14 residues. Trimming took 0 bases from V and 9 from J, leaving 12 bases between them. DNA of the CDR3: TGTGCCAGCAGCCAAGAGTTCCGCCCCAGTGAGCAGTTCTTC. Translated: CASSQEFRPSEQFF.

CDR3 nucleotide sequence: TGTGCCAGCTCACCCAGGGTAACTCAAGAGACCCAGTACTTC. Its translation: CASSPRVTQETQYF. This chain uses TRBV18 with TRBJ2-5, with a weak D call TRBD1 (5 bases). The V gene's germline CDR1 is KGHSH and CDR2 LQKENI. V was clipped by 3 bases and J by 2 bases, with 10 bases between them. The CDR3 is 14 residues long.

In nucleotides, the CDR3 is TGTGCCAGCCGCCTCGGGGGGAGCTCCTACAATGAGCAGTTCTTC. Translating gives CASRLGGSSYNEQFF. V usage is TRBV6-5 and J usage is TRBJ2-1, with 7 nucleotides matching TRBD2. This CDR3 region has 15 residues. Germline-derived CDR1 and CDR2 are MNHEY and SVGAGI. The junction had 7 bases not matched to a gene; V was cut back by 8 bases and J by 0 bases.

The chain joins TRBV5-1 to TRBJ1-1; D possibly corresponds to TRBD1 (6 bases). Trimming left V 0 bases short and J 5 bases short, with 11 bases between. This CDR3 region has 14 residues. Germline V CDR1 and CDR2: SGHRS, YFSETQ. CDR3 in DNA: TGCGCCAGCAGCTTGGGTGACAGGTTAACTGAAGCTTTCTTT. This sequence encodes CASSLGDRLTEAFF.

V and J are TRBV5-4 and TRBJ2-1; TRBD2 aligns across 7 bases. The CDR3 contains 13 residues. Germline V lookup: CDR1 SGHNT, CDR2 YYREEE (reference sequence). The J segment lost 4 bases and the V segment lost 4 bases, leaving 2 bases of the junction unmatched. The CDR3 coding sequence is TGTGCCAGCAGCCCGGGACTATACAATGAGCAGTTCTTC. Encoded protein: CASSPGLYNEQFF. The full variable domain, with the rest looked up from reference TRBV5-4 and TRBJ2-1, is ETGVTQSPTHLIKTRGQQVTLRCSSQSGHNTVSWYQQALGQGPQFIFQYYREEENGRGNFPPRFSGLQFPNYSSELNVNALELDDSALYLCASSPGLYNEQFFGPGTRLTVL.

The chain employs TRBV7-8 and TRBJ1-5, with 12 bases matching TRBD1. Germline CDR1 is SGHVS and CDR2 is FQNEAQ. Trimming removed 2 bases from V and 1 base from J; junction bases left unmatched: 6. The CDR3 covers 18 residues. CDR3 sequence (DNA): TGTGCCAGCAGCTTACGGGACAGGGGGCGATTAAGCAATCAGCCCCAGCATTTT. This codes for CASSLRDRGRLSNQPQHF.

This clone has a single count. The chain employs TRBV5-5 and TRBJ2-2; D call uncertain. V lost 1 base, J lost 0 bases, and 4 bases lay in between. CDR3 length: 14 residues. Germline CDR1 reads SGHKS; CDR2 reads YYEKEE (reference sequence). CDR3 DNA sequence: TGTGCCAGCAGCTTGCTAGCGAACACCGGGGAGCTGTTTTTT. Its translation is CASSLLANTGELFF.

CDR3 sequence reads: CASSRPRGSGNEQFF. The DNA of the CDR3 is TGTGCCAGCTCACGCCCCAGGGGTTCAGGAAATGAGCAGTTCTTC. V gene TRBV18 combines with J gene TRBJ2-1; TRBD1 is a possible D gene (6 bases). Trimming left V 4 bases short and J 7 bases short, with 17 bases between. The CDR3 is 15 amino acids. Germline CDR1 is KGHSH and CDR2 is LQKENI.

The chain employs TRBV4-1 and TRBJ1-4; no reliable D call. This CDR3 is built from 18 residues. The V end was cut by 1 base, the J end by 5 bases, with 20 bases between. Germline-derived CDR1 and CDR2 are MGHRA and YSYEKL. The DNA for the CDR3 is TGCGCCAGCAGCCAAGCCCGGCCGGCGGCAGGACTAAATGAAAAACTGTTTTTT. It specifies CASSQARPAAGLNEKLFF.

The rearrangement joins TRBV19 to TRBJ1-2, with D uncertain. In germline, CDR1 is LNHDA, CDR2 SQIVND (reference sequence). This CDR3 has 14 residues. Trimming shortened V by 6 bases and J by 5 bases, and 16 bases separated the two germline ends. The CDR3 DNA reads TGTGCCAGTAGACCCGCGTCCCTCTATTATGGCTACACCTTC. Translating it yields CASRPASLYYGYTF.

CDR3 loop: CASSMDSLPEKLFF. The CDR3, as DNA: TGTGCCAGCAGCATGGACAGCCTACCTGAAAAACTGTTTTTT. This sequence joins TRBV7-2 and TRBJ1-4, with D possibly being TRBD1 (6 bases). With 5 bases removed from V and 7 bases from J, the gap between germline ends came to 14 bases. This CDR3 is built from 14 residues. CDR1 is SGHTA and CDR2 is FQGNSA in the germline V gene.